This T cell receptor (beta chain) was profiled in a study of blood T cell repertoires in COVID-19. Measured with immunoSEQ multiplex PCR; TCRdb has only the in-frame clones, and not every one. The sample carries approximately 440,000 clones, around 91% recorded once. V lost 5 bases, J lost 7 bases, and 7 bases stayed unmatched. Germline values: CDR1 ENHRY, CDR2 SYGVKD. The CDR3 spans 13 residues. The chain uses TRBV10-3 and TRBJ1-2, with 7 bases fitting TRBD1. Source material: PBMCs or T cells enriched from blood (not recorded which). This TCR was recovered from a man aged 18 to 30 who had recovered from COVID-19. Here the CDR3 DNA reads TGTGCCATCAGTCCCTGGGACAGCAGTGGCTACACCTTC. It is translated as CAISPWDSSGYTF.